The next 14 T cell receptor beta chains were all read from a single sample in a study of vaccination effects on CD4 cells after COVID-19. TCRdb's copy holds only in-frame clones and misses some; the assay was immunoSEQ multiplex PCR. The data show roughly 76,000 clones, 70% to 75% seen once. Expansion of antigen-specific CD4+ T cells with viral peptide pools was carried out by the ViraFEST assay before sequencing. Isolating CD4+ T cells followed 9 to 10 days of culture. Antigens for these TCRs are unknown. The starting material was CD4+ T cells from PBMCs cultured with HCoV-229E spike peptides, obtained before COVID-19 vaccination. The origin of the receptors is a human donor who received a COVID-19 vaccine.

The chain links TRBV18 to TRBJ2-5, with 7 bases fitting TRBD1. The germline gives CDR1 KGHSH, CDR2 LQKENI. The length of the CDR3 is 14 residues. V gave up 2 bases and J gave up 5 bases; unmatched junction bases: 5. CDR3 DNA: TGTGCCAGCTCACCAGAAAGCAGGGGGGAGACCCAGTACTTC. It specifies CASSPESRGETQYF.

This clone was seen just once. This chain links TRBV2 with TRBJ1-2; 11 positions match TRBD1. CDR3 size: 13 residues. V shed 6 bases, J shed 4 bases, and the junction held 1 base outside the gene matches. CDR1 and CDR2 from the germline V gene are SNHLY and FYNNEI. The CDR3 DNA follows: TGTGCCAGCAGGGACAGGGGGCCCTATGGCTACACCTTC. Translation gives CASRDRGPYGYTF.

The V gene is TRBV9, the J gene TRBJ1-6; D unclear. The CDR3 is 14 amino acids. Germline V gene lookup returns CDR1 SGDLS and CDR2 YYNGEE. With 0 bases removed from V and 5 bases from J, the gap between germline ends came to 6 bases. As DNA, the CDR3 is TGTGCCAGCAGCGTAGCGGGGAATAATTCACCCCTCCACTTT. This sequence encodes CASSVAGNNSPLHF.

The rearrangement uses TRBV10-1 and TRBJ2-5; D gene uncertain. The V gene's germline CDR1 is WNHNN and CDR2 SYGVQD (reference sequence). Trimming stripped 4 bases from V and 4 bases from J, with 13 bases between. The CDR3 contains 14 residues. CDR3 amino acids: CASSVDPRGETQYF. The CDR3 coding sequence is TGCGCCAGCAGTGTGGACCCGAGAGGAGAGACCCAGTACTTC.

CDR3 region: CASSGGLARSQETQYF. CDR3 DNA: TGTGCCAGTAGTGGGGGACTAGCGCGGAGCCAAGAGACCCAGTACTTC. The V and J genes are TRBV19 and TRBJ2-5; 10 bases are a match to TRBD2. This CDR3 is 16 amino acids long. Germline V gene data show CDR1 as LNHDA and CDR2 as SQIVND (reference sequence). V dropped 5 bases and J dropped 1; count of bases not matched to a gene: 7.

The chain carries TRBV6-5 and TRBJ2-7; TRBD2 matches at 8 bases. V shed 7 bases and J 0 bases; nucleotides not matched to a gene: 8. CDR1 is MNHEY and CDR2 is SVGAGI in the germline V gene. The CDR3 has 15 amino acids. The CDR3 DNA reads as TGTGCCAGCAATACCGGGGGGGTTAGCTCCTACGAGCAGTACGTC. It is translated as CASNTGGVSSYEQYV.

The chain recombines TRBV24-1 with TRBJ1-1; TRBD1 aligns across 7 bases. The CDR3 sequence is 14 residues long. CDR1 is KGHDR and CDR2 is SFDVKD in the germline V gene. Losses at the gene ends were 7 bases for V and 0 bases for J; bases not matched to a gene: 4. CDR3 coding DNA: TGTGCCACCAGAAAGACAGGGATGAACACTGAAGCTTTCTTT. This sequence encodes CATRKTGMNTEAFF.

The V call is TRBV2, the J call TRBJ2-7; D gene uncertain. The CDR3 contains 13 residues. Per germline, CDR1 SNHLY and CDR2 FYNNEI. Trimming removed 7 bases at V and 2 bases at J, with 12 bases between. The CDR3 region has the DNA TGTGCCAGCAAGGAGAATTACGCCTACGAGCAGTACGTC. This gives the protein CASKENYAYEQYV.

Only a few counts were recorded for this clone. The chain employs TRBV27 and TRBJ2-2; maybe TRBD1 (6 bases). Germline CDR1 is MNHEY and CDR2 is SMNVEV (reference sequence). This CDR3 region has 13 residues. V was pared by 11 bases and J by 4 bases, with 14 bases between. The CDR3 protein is CACRQVFTGELFF. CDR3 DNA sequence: TGTGCCTGCCGACAGGTCTTCACCGGGGAGCTGTTTTTT.

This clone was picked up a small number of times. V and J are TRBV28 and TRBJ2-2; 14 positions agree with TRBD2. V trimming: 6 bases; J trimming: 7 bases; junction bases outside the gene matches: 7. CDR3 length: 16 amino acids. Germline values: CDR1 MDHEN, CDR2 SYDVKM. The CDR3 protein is CASRGGLAGEDGELFF. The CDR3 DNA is TGTGCCAGCAGGGGGGGACTAGCGGGGGAGGACGGGGAGCTGTTTTTT.

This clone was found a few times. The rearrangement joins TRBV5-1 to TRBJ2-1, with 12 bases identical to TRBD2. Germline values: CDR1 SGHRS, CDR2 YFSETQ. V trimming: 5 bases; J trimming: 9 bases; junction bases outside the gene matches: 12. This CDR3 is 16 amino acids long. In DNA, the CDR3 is TGCGCCAGCAGTTCAGGCCTAGCGGGGGGGCATGGTGAGCAGTTCTTC. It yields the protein CASSSGLAGGHGEQFF. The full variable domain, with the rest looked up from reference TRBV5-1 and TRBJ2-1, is KAGVTQTPRYLIKTRGQQVTLSCSPISGHRSVSWYQQTPGQGLQFLFEYFSETQRNKGNFPGRFSGRQFSNSRSEMNVSTLELGDSALYLCASSSGLAGGHGEQFFGPGTRLTVL.

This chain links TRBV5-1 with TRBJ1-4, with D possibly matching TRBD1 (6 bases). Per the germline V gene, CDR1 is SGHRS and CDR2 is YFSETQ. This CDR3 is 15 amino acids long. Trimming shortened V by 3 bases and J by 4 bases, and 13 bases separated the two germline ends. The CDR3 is CASSSRGAYNEKLFF. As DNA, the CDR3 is TGCGCCAGCAGCTCACGGGGGGCTTATAATGAAAAACTGTTTTTT.

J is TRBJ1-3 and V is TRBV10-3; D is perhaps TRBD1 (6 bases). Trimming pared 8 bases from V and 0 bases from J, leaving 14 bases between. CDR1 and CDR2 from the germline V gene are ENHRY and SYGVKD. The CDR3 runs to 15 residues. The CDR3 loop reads CAISGGQFSGNTIYF. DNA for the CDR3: TGTGCCATCTCGGGTGGACAGTTCTCTGGAAACACCATATATTTT.

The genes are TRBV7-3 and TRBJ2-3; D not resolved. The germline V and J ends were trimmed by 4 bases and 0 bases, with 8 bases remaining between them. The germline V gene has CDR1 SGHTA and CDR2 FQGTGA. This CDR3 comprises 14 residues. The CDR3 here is CASSSPPSTDTQYF. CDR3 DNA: TGTGCCAGCAGCTCCCCTCCCAGCACAGATACGCAGTATTTT.